The 15 T cell receptor beta chains presented below share a single source sample, sequenced in a study of cytomegalovirus exposure and HLA in healthy donors. Assay used: immunoSEQ multiplex PCR; TCRdb lists only in-frame clones, some missing. The sample gives under 200,000 clones, 89% of which show up once; more than 3.5% is in the top ten. The sample comprised PBMCs. Receptors originate from a man between 18 and 35 years old in good health and CMV-seropositive.

This clone appeared a few times. The rearrangement uses TRBV19 and TRBJ2-7; 7 bases line up with TRBD1. V gave up 1 base and J gave up 3 bases; unmatched junction bases: 6. This CDR3 has 15 amino acids. Germline CDR1 is LNHDA and CDR2 is SQIVND (reference sequence). The CDR3: CASSIATGTDYEQYF. In nucleotides, the CDR3 is TGTGCCAGTAGTATAGCTACCGGGACAGACTACGAGCAGTACTTC.

The V and J genes are TRBV5-3 and TRBJ2-7, with 8 positions matching TRBD2. TRBV5-3 is treated as an ORF (open reading frame) with a function not yet certain. V lost 3 bases, J lost 3 bases, and 17 bases stayed unmatched. CDR3 length equals 18 residues. This CDR3 is CARSSPRREEPPNYEQYF. The DNA for the CDR3 is TGTGCCAGAAGCTCCCCCCGGCGGGAGGAACCCCCAAACTACGAGCAGTACTTC.

The CDR3 DNA reads as TGCAGTGCTAGGCGATTATCGGAGTTCTTC. Encoded protein: CSARRLSEFF. The genes are TRBV20-1 and TRBJ2-1; no firm D call. Trimming cost V 3 bases and J 14 bases, with 11 bases left between them. The germline gives CDR1 DFQATT, CDR2 SNEGSKA (reference sequence). CDR3 length: 10 amino acids.

Concerning this clone itself: One junction end does not reproduce the germline sequence, and a read error may be involved. The V gene is TRBV7-7, the J gene TRBJ2-3; possible D gene TRBD1, 5 bases. The CDR3 length is 15 residues. Germline values: CDR1 SSHAT, CDR2 FNYEAQ (reference sequence). CDR3 amino acids: CASSQTGHGTDTQYF. The CDR3 nucleotides read TGTGCTAGCAGCCAGACTGGACATGGCACAGATACGCAGTATTTT.

The rearrangement joins TRBV5-6 to TRBJ2-7; maybe TRBD2 (6 bases). CDR3 size: 14 residues. V lost 1 base and J lost 4, with 12 bases in between. Germline CDR1 reads SGHDT; CDR2 reads YYEEEE. This CDR3 reads CASSLRGMGYEQYF. The CDR3 DNA is TGTGCCAGCAGCTTGCGGGGGATGGGGTACGAGCAGTACTTC.

V is TRBV5-4 and J is TRBJ2-7, with a tentative D call TRBD1 (6 bases). This CDR3 comprises 15 residues. Looked up from germline, CDR1 is SGHNT and CDR2 is YYREEE (reference sequence). Trimming left V 4 bases short and J 5 bases short, with 19 bases between. CDR3 in DNA: TGTGCCAGCAGCCGAGGGGTTACAGGGTTGGACGAGCAGTACTTC. Protein product: CASSRGVTGLDEQYF.

The rearrangement joins TRBV6-5 to TRBJ1-2, with 11 bases lining up with TRBD1. The CDR3 has 14 amino acids. The junction had 5 bases not matched to a gene; V was cut back by 7 bases and J by 4 bases. Germline CDR1 reads MNHEY; CDR2 reads SVGAGI. Here the CDR3 reads CASKAGQGGYGYTF. Written as DNA, the CDR3 is TGTGCCAGCAAGGCGGGACAGGGGGGCTATGGCTACACCTTC.

The chain uses TRBV6-8 and TRBJ1-5; 7 nucleotides match TRBD1. The germline V gene has CDR1 MNHGY and CDR2 SAAAGT. V dropped 9 bases and J dropped 4; count of bases not matched to a gene: 12. The CDR3 sequence is 15 residues long. The CDR3 nucleotides read TGTGCCAGGAACAGGGGCTGGGGGGAGAATCAGCCCCAGCATTTT. It yields the protein CARNRGWGENQPQHF.

Only a few counts were recorded for this clone. This rearrangement joins TRBV28 to TRBJ1-2; D possibly corresponds to TRBD1 (5 bases). Germline CDR1 reads MDHEN; CDR2 reads SYDVKM. There are 15 residues in the CDR3. V lost 6 bases, J lost 4 bases, and 18 bases lay in between. CDR3 coding DNA: TGTGCCAGCAGGCATCCTACCGGGACTCCCTATGGCTACACCTTC. Translating gives CASRHPTGTPYGYTF.

This sequence joins TRBV7-9 and TRBJ1-2, with D unresolved. This CDR3 is 13 amino acids long. Trimming left V 6 bases short and J 5 bases short, with 13 bases between. CDR1 and CDR2 (germline): SEHNR, FQNEAQ (reference sequence). The DNA of the CDR3 is TGTGCCAGCAGGCCAGAGGATTTATATGGCTACACCTTC. Encoded protein: CASRPEDLYGYTF. The variable domain in full, completed from reference TRBV7-9 and TRBJ1-2, reads DTGVSQNPRHKITKRGQNVTFRCDPISEHNRLYWYRQTLGQGPEFLTYFQNEAQLEKSRLLSDRFSAERPKGSFSTLEIQRTEQGDSAMYLCASRPEDLYGYTFGSGTRLTVV.

V is TRBV2 and J is TRBJ2-1; D gene ambiguous. V was pared by 5 bases and J by 13 bases, with 12 bases between. The CDR3 totals 11 residues. The germline V gene has CDR1 SNHLY and CDR2 FYNNEI. The CDR3 here is CASSPLDLQFF. CDR3 DNA sequence: TGTGCCAGCAGTCCACTTGATTTACAGTTCTTC.

The rearrangement uses TRBV6-1 and TRBJ2-5; D uncertain. Germline V gene data show CDR1 as MNHNS and CDR2 as SASEGT. CDR3 length: 12 amino acids. V lost 4 bases to trimming and J lost 3 bases, with 6 bases between them. CDR3 sequence reads: CASSVLEETQYF. In DNA, the CDR3 is TGTGCCAGCAGTGTTTTAGAAGAGACCCAGTACTTC.

This rearrangement joins TRBV5-4 to TRBJ2-7, with 8 bases identical to TRBD1. The V segment lost 4 bases and the J segment 1 base; nucleotides outside the gene matches: 7. The CDR3 covers 15 residues. Germline CDR1 is SGHNT and CDR2 is YYREEE (reference sequence). The CDR3 here is CASSIGQGVSYEQYF. The CDR3 DNA is TGTGCCAGCAGCATAGGACAGGGAGTATCCTACGAGCAGTACTTC.

The genes are TRBV9 and TRBJ2-7, with a weak D call TRBD1 (5 bases). There are 15 residues in the CDR3. The ends were cut back, 0 bases at V and 6 bases at J, with 16 bases in the middle. Germline V CDR1 and CDR2: SGDLS, YYNGEE. CDR3 bases: TGTGCCAGCAGCGTAGCGGCAGGGTTAAGGGTCGAGCAGTACTTC. Protein sequence: CASSVAAGLRVEQYF.

The J gene is TRBJ1-1, the V gene TRBV18; a possible D gene is TRBD1 (5 bases). The germline gives CDR1 KGHSH, CDR2 LQKENI. The V end was cut by 0 bases, the J end by 1 base, with 9 bases between. This CDR3 comprises 15 residues. This CDR3 is CASSPPIGGNTEAFF. The CDR3 bases are TGTGCCAGCTCACCACCGATCGGGGGGAACACTGAAGCTTTCTTT.